The 12 T cell receptor beta chains given below trace back to one sample, sequenced in a study of read filtering for tumor transcriptome and immune sequencing. This library used about 360 ng RNA and molecular barcoded adaptors spanning alpha/delta and beta/gamma chains. A single record per CDR3 protein comes from TCRdb applying MiXCR to the reads. The repertoire holds some 25,000 distinct CDR3 sequences, around a fifth seen once, with 15% to 20% in the top ten. Sequencing was carried out using a population of CD138-negative cells sorted from bone marrow. These receptor sequences come from a donor at least 40 years old with multiple myeloma.

This clonotype has a count of ten or more. The chain has TRBV29-1 and TRBJ1-2; D gene uncertain. The length of the CDR3 is 13 residues. Germline lookup yields CDR1 SQVTM and CDR2 ANQGSEA. Trimming removed 2 bases at V and 3 bases at J, with 10 bases between. This CDR3 reads CSVEKEPDYGYTF. As DNA, the CDR3 is TGCAGCGTTGAAAAAGAGCCGGACTATGGCTACACCTTC.

By its share, this clonotype is medium-sized (0.01 to 0.1%). Here the CDR3 DNA reads TGCAGTGCTAGAGACTCGGCTAGCGGGAGCTCCTACAATGAGCAGTTCTTC. Protein product: CSARDSASGSSYNEQFF. The chain recombines TRBV20-1 with TRBJ2-1, with 10 bases identical to TRBD2. The CDR3 is 17 residues long. The junction had 5 bases not matched to a gene; V was cut back by 0 bases and J by 0 bases. Germline CDR1 DFQATT, CDR2 SNEGSKA (reference sequence).

This clonotype was seen repeatedly, ten times or more. The CDR3 reads CASSPTLAGGTYNEQFF. CDR3 in DNA: TGTGCCAGCTCACCTACCTTGGCGGGAGGGACCTACAATGAGCAGTTCTTC. The chain is built from TRBV18 and TRBJ2-1; 9 bases agree with TRBD2. CDR3 length equals 17 residues. Looked up from germline, CDR1 is KGHSH and CDR2 is LQKENI. Trimming at V came to 3 bases and at J to 2 bases, leaving 8 bases not matched to a gene.

In its sample, this clonotype was seen many times. This chain joins TRBV25-1 and TRBJ2-7, with D perhaps TRBD1 (6 bases). CDR1 is MGHDK, CDR2 SYGVNS, per germline. The CDR3 loop spans 13 amino acids. Trimming took 6 bases from V and 0 from J, leaving 9 bases between them. As DNA, the CDR3 is TGTGCCAGCAGGACGACAGGCTCCTACGAGCAGTACTTC. It codes for CASRTTGSYEQYF.

This clonotype showed up many times. The chain links TRBV2 to TRBJ1-1, with 7 bases fitting TRBD1. J was trimmed by 1 base and V by 7 bases; bases with no gene match: 6. The CDR3 consists of 14 residues. Germline assignment: CDR1 SNHLY and CDR2 FYNNEI. CDR3 sequence reads: CASKGAPGNTEAFF. The DNA for the CDR3 is TGTGCCAGCAAGGGGGCCCCCGGGAACACTGAAGCTTTCTTT.

This clonotype was recorded at least ten times. The chain has TRBV28 and TRBJ1-6; D is undetermined. Germline CDR1 reads MDHEN; CDR2 reads SYDVKM. V was shortened by 6 bases and J by 9 bases, with 6 bases between the two germline ends. The length of the CDR3 is 11 residues. Written as DNA, the CDR3 is TGTGCCAGCAGCCGGAGTTCACCCCTCCACTTT. This translates into CASSRSSPLHF.

This clonotype has ten or more counts. The rearrangement uses TRBV29-1 and TRBJ1-1; 9 bases agree with TRBD1. From germline, CDR1 is SQVTM and CDR2 ANQGSEA. CDR3 length equals 13 residues. V trimming: 7 bases; J trimming: 4 bases; junction bases outside the gene matches: 7. CDR3 sequence (DNA): TGCAGCGCTGACACAGGGGGCTCCACTGAAGCTTTCTTT. This sequence encodes CSADTGGSTEAFF.

This clonotype was picked up many times. The chain employs TRBV5-1 and TRBJ2-2, with no clear D. V lost 1 base and J lost 0, with 10 bases in between. The CDR3 covers 16 residues. The V gene's germline CDR1 is SGHRS and CDR2 YFSETQ. DNA of the CDR3: TGCGCCAGCAGCTTGCAGTCAAGCTCGAACACCGGGGAGCTGTTTTTT. Amino acid sequence: CASSLQSSSNTGELFF. The whole variable domain, filled in from reference TRBV5-1 and TRBJ2-2, reads KAGVTQTPRYLIKTRGQQVTLSCSPISGHRSVSWYQQTPGQGLQFLFEYFSETQRNKGNFPGRFSGRQFSNSRSEMNVSTLELGDSALYLCASSLQSSSNTGELFFGEGSRLTVL.

This clonotype came up a few times. A much larger clone differs by one base, so this may be a read error. No conserved phenylalanine or tryptophan ends this CDR3, so it is likely a read error. J is TRBJ2-7 and V is TRBV2; D unclear. V was cut by 7 bases and J by 5 bases, with 12 bases left in between. Looked up from germline, CDR1 is SNHLY and CDR2 is FYNNEI. This CDR3 is built from 12 residues. As DNA, the CDR3 is TGTGCCAGCACCCCGGAGCTTGACGAGCAGTACCTC. Translating it yields CASTPELDEQYL.

This clonotype was seen a few times. The chain joins TRBV20-1 to TRBJ2-5; unclear D gene. Germline V gives CDR1 DFQATT, CDR2 SNEGSKA (reference sequence). Trimming stripped 6 bases from V and 5 bases from J, with 13 bases between. The CDR3 loop spans 12 amino acids. CDR3 nucleotide sequence: TGCAGTGCAGGCTCCGCCCGGGAGACCCAGTACTTC. Its translation is CSAGSARETQYF.

Remarks on this clonotype: This likely stems from a read error, as it lies one base from a far larger clone. The CDR3 region is CASSSGTTNTGEVFF. CDR3 nucleotide sequence: TGTGCCAGCAGTTCCGGGACAACGAACACCGGGGAGGTGTTTTTT. This chain joins TRBV7-3 and TRBJ2-2; D possibly matches TRBD1 or TRBD2 (6 bases each). The CDR3 is made up of 15 amino acids. Germline CDR1 SGHTA, CDR2 FQGTGA.

This clonotype was observed many times. The chain joins TRBV7-2 to TRBJ2-2; 8 bases align to TRBD2. CDR1 and CDR2 from the germline V gene are SGHTA and FQGNSA. This CDR3 has 16 amino acids. V dropped 5 bases and J dropped 3; count of bases not matched to a gene: 8. CDR3 sequence (DNA): TGTGCCAGCAGCCCAACATTAGCGGGACACACCGGGGAGCTGTTTTTT. Its protein product is CASSPTLAGHTGELFF.